The 7 T cell receptor beta chains given below trace back to one sample, sequenced in a study of T cell repertoires in cytomegalovirus infection. From the reads, TCRdb called clonotypes with MiXCR, one entry per CDR3 protein. The sample carries 700,000 to 900,000 distinct CDR3 sequences, just under 30% recorded once. These receptors' antigens are unknown. The material was cultured CD8+ T cells from PBMCs, obtained from culture after CMV antigen stimulation. Receptor source: a human donor in good health (CMV status not recorded). Some clones in this sample may be carry-over from other donors' samples.

This clonotype was counted a few times. V and J are TRBV7-9 and TRBJ2-7; D gene ambiguous. The CDR3 loop spans 15 amino acids. Trimming cost V 5 bases and J 2 bases, with 16 bases left between them. The V gene's germline CDR1 is SEHNR and CDR2 FQNEAQ (reference sequence). The CDR3 protein is CASSTVDKTPYEQYF. The CDR3 nucleotides read TGTGCCAGCAGCACTGTTGACAAAACGCCCTACGAGCAGTACTTC.

The chain couples TRBV6-1 to TRBJ2-3; D is possibly TRBD2 (6 bases). The V end lost 7 bases, the J end lost 3 bases, and 14 bases lay between the germline ends. Germline V CDR1 and CDR2: MNHNS, SASEGT. The CDR3 has 14 amino acids. CDR3 amino acids: CASTDLARTDTQYF. The CDR3 DNA reads as TGTGCCAGCACCGATCTAGCGCGGACAGATACGCAGTATTTT.

The rearrangement uses TRBV27 and TRBJ2-3; D possibly corresponds to TRBD2 (6 bases). V was shortened by 5 bases and J by 7 bases, with 16 bases between the two germline ends. This CDR3 has 14 residues. Germline V gives CDR1 MNHEY, CDR2 SMNVEV (reference sequence). CDR3 sequence: CASSPGTQTYTQYF. The CDR3 DNA sequence: TGTGCCAGCAGTCCAGGGACTCAGACGTATACGCAGTATTTT.

This chain connects TRBV19 to TRBJ1-2; D is unresolved. In germline, CDR1 is LNHDA, CDR2 SQIVND (reference sequence). CDR3 length: 15 residues. Trimming took off 6 bases at V and 7 bases at J, with 21 bases between the two ends. DNA for the CDR3: TGTGCCAGTAGCGCCGGACCCAGCCCGGGTTTTGGCTACACCTTC. Translation: CASSAGPSPGFGYTF.

The chain has TRBV15 and TRBJ2-3, with 9 bases identical to TRBD2. The germline V gene has CDR1 LNHNV and CDR2 YYDKDF (reference sequence). CDR3 size: 18 residues. The V segment lost 3 bases and the J segment 2 bases; nucleotides outside the gene matches: 12. CDR3 sequence: CATSRGGGGLGATDTQYF. Here the CDR3 DNA reads TGTGCCACCAGCAGGGGCGGGGGGGGCCTAGGGGCCACAGATACGCAGTATTTT.

This clonotype showed up many times. The chain has TRBV7-6 and TRBJ2-1; D is unclear. Per the germline V gene, CDR1 is SGHVS and CDR2 is FNYEAQ. The germline V and J ends were trimmed by 1 base and 0 bases, with 10 bases remaining between them. The CDR3 is 16 amino acids. The chain's CDR3 is CASSLEWVGSYNEQFF. The CDR3 DNA reads TGTGCCAGCAGCTTAGAATGGGTCGGCTCCTACAATGAGCAGTTCTTC. The full variable domain, its missing parts supplied by reference TRBV7-6 and TRBJ2-1, is GAGVSQSPRYKVTKRGQDVALRCDPISGHVSLYWYRQALGQGPEFLTYFNYEAQQDKSGLPNDRFSAERPEGSISTLTIQRTEQRDSAMYRCASSLEWVGSYNEQFFGPGTRLTVL.

V gene TRBV5-4 combines with J gene TRBJ2-2, with D perhaps matching TRBD1 or TRBD2 (5 bases each). V was clipped by 4 bases and J by 3 bases, with 10 bases between them. This CDR3 has 14 residues. Germline V gene sequence: CDR1 SGHNT, CDR2 YYREEE (reference sequence). The DNA of the CDR3 is TGTGCCAGCAGCGGTGGGGGATACACCGGGGAGCTGTTTTTT. Translated, it gives CASSGGGYTGELFF.